This paragraph covers one TCR beta chain sequence. For the second PCR, which ran for about 7 to 11 cycles, a sample-barcoded 5' primer and a J-beta primer mix were used. Every molecule of cDNA carried a tag from a template-switch adaptor with 12 random nucleotides. One entry per CDR3 protein results from TCRdb running MiXCR on the 5' RACE reads. The profile shows about 1,500,000 distinct CDR3 sequences, about 28% of them singletons. The CDR3 is made up of 12 amino acids. The germline V gene has CDR1 SGHAT and CDR2 FQNNGV. Trimming left V 5 bases short and J 2 bases short, with 4 bases between. This entry comes from a study of blood T cells in healthy people across ages. Per sample, no less than 5 micrograms of total RNA were extracted.

The sample consisted of blood. The sequence came from a woman aged 25 to 39 in good health. J is TRBJ1-3 and V is TRBV11-2; no reliable D call. The CDR3 here is CASSQTGNTIYF. The DNA for the CDR3 is TGTGCCAGCAGCCAGACTGGAAACACCATATATTTT.